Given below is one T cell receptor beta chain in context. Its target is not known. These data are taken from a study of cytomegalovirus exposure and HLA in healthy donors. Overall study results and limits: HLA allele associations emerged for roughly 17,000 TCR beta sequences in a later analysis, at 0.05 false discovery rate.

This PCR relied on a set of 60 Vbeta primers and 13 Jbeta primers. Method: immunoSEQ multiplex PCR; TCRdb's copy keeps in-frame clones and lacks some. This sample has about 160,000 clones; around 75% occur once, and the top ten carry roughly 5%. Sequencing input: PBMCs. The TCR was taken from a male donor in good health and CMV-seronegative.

This chain's CDR3 is CASSVGLAGGPTIDTQYF. The CDR3 DNA is TGCGCCAGCAGCGTTGGACTAGCGGGGGGACCTACAATAGATACGCAGTATTTT. This sequence joins TRBV5-1 and TRBJ2-3; 14 bases are shared with TRBD2. There are 18 residues in the CDR3. CDR1 SGHRS and CDR2 YFSETQ come from the germline V gene. V lost 4 bases, J lost 5 bases, and 12 bases stayed unmatched.